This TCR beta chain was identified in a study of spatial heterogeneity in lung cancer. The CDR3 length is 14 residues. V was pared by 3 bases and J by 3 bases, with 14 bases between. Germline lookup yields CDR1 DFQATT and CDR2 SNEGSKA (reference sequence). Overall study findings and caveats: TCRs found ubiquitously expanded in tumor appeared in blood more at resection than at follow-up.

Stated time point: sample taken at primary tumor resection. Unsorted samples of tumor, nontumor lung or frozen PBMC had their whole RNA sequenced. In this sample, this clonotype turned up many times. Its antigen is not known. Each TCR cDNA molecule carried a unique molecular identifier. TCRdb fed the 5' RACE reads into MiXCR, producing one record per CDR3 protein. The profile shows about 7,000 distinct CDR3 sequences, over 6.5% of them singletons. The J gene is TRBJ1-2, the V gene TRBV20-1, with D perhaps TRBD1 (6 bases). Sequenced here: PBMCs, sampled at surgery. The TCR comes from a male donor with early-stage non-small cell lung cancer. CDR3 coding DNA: TGCAGTGCTAGGGGCAGCAGGGGACACTATGGCTACACCTTC. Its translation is CSARGSRGHYGYTF.